The next 18 T cell receptor beta chains were all read from a single sample in a study of STAT5B mutations in CD4+ large granular lymphocyte leukemia. Libraries were prepared by immunoSEQ multiplex PCR; TCRdb keeps only in-frame clonotypes and omits some of them. Here the sample spans roughly 21,000 clones, about 71% being singletons. The specimen sequenced was CD4+ T cells from blood buffy coats. The receptors stem from a human donor in good health.

This chain joins TRBV5-1 and TRBJ2-7; 11 nucleotides align to TRBD2. Looked up from germline, CDR1 is SGHRS and CDR2 is YFSETQ. J gave up 3 bases and V 3 bases, and 2 bases lay outside the gene matches. The CDR3 is made up of 14 amino acids. The CDR3 protein is CASSSGTSGYEQYF. CDR3 sequence (DNA): TGCGCCAGCAGCTCCGGGACTAGCGGCTACGAGCAGTACTTC.

This clone was recorded a few times. This sequence joins TRBV25-1 and TRBJ1-5; D not certain. Germline CDR1 and CDR2: MGHDK and SYGVNS. CDR3 length equals 12 residues. Trimming stripped 2 bases from V and 8 bases from J, with 7 bases between. CDR3 amino acids: CASSEGQEPQHF. The CDR3 coding sequence is TGTGCCAGCAGTGAAGGGCAGGAGCCCCAGCATTTT.

The V call is TRBV7-9, the J call TRBJ2-3, with D perhaps matching TRBD2 (5 bases). This CDR3 spans 16 amino acids. CDR1 SEHNR and CDR2 FQNEAQ come from the germline V gene (reference sequence). Trimming pared 6 bases from V and 0 bases from J, leaving 16 bases between. The CDR3 coding sequence is TGTGCCAGCAGGGAGTCGAGGGCCGCCAGCACAGATACGCAGTATTTT. Translated, it gives CASRESRAASTDTQYF.

The chain couples TRBV11-3 to TRBJ2-2; a possible D gene is TRBD1 (6 bases). The CDR3 contains 16 residues. Germline loops: CDR1 SGHNT, CDR2 YENEEA. V shed 2 bases and J shed 2 bases, with 12 bases lying between them. The CDR3 protein is CASSLLGGSNTGELFF. CDR3 bases: TGTGCCAGCAGCTTATTAGGGGGTTCCAACACCGGGGAGCTGTTTTTT. Variable domain in full (rest from reference TRBV11-3 and TRBJ2-2): EAGVVQSPRYKIIEKKQPVAFWCNPISGHNTLYWYLQNLGQGPELLIRYENEEAVDDSQLPKDRFSAERLKGVDSTLKIQPAELGDSAVYLCASSLLGGSNTGELFFGEGSRLTVL.

The chain uses TRBV6-1 and TRBJ2-1, with TRBD2 as a possible D gene (5 bases). This CDR3 has 13 residues. V was trimmed by 8 bases and J by 10 bases, leaving 18 bases between them. The V gene's germline CDR1 is MNHNS and CDR2 SASEGT. The CDR3 DNA is TGTGCCAGCTCCTGGGATAGCGACCTAGAGCAGTTCTTC. It encodes CASSWDSDLEQFF.

This clone appeared a single time. The chain couples TRBV14 to TRBJ2-5, with 11 bases fitting TRBD2. J lost 3 bases, V lost 4 bases, and 7 bases had no gene match. Germline loops: CDR1 SGHDN, CDR2 FVKESK. CDR3 length: 16 amino acids. The CDR3 loop reads CASSPFSGREKETQYF. The CDR3 nucleotides read TGTGCCAGCAGCCCCTTTAGCGGGAGGGAAAAAGAGACCCAGTACTTC.

The CDR3 coding sequence is TGTGCCAGCAGCTTGGCAGTGACTAGCGCTTCGAACACCGGGGAGCTGTTTTTT. Protein product: CASSLAVTSASNTGELFF. V and J are TRBV5-5 and TRBJ2-2; 8 nucleotides match TRBD2. This CDR3 has 18 residues. Trimming removed 0 bases from V and 0 bases from J; junction bases left unmatched: 7. CDR1 is SGHKS and CDR2 is YYEKEE in the germline V gene (reference sequence).

The V gene is TRBV4-2, the J gene TRBJ2-1, with a tentative D call TRBD2 (5 bases). This CDR3 has 16 amino acids. The V end lost 4 bases, the J end lost 0 bases, and 13 bases lay between the germline ends. Per the germline V gene, CDR1 is LGHNA and CDR2 is YNFKEQ. CDR3 sequence reads: CASSRVGKSSYNEQFF. The CDR3 DNA reads TGTGCCAGCAGCCGGGTCGGGAAGAGCTCCTACAATGAGCAGTTCTTC.

The rearrangement joins TRBV28 to TRBJ2-3; the D is unclear. CDR3 length: 15 residues. With 4 bases removed from V and 0 bases from J, the gap between germline ends came to 11 bases. Per germline, CDR1 MDHEN and CDR2 SYDVKM. CDR3 in DNA: TGTGCCAGCAGTTATCCGGGCCCGAGCACAGATACGCAGTATTTT. Translation gives CASSYPGPSTDTQYF.

The J gene is TRBJ2-1, the V gene TRBV10-2; 8 nucleotides agree with TRBD2. Germline CDR1 and CDR2: WSHSY and SAAADI. The CDR3 contains 14 residues. J lost 10 bases, V lost 6 bases, and 11 bases had no gene match. For the CDR3, the DNA is TGCGCCAGCAGGGAGGGACTAGACACCTTAGAGCAGTTCTTC. The encoded protein is CASREGLDTLEQFF.

The CDR3 reads CASSLEAGTQANYGYTF. DNA for the CDR3: TGTGCCAGCAGCTTAGAGGCAGGGACCCAAGCTAACTATGGCTACACCTTC. J is TRBJ1-2 and V is TRBV7-2; D is perhaps TRBD1 (5 bases). Trimming removed 1 base at V and 0 bases at J, with 15 bases between. The germline V gene encodes CDR1 SGHTA and CDR2 FQGNSA. The CDR3 is 17 amino acids.

The chain is built from TRBV6-5 and TRBJ1-2; no clear D gene. The CDR3 length is 14 residues. V was cut by 6 bases and J by 4 bases, with 15 bases left in between. The V gene's germline CDR1 is MNHEY and CDR2 SVGAGI. The CDR3 DNA sequence: TGTGCCAGCAGCCGTCGCCGCGAGATCTATGGCTACACCTTC. Translated, it gives CASSRRREIYGYTF.

The chain has TRBV9 and TRBJ2-6; TRBD1 might be the D (5 bases). The V gene lost 3 bases and the J gene lost 0 bases, with 7 bases spanning the gap. The CDR3 sequence is 15 residues long. Germline V CDR1 and CDR2: SGDLS, YYNGEE. CDR3 loop: CASSGQSSGANVLTF. CDR3 coding DNA: TGTGCCAGCAGCGGACAGAGCTCTGGGGCCAACGTCCTGACTTTC.

This sequence joins TRBV30 and TRBJ1-2; D remains unclear. The CDR3 has 14 amino acids. Germline lookup yields CDR1 GTSNPN and CDR2 SVGIG (reference sequence). V gave up 4 bases and J gave up 10 bases, with 22 bases separating them. The CDR3 loop is CAWILPVRHAHYTF. CDR3 sequence (DNA): TGTGCCTGGATACTTCCCGTCCGGCATGCCCACTACACCTTC.

V gene TRBV4-2 combines with J gene TRBJ2-7; 7 bases line up with TRBD2. CDR1 and CDR2 from the germline V gene are LGHNA and YNFKEQ. The CDR3 length is 16 residues. Unmatched junction bases numbered 11, after V lost 3 bases and J lost 3 bases. The CDR3 coding sequence is TGTGCCAGCAGCCACCTTCTAGCGGCCAACCTCTACGAGCAGTACTTC. It codes for CASSHLLAANLYEQYF.

This chain links TRBV11-2 with TRBJ2-3; no definite D call. Trimming removed 4 bases at V and 4 bases at J, with 18 bases between. The CDR3 spans 16 residues. CDR1 is SGHAT and CDR2 is FQNNGV in the germline V gene. CDR3 nucleotide sequence: TGTGCCAGCAGCTCCGGGTTAGCCGACCGGGCAGATACGCAGTATTTT. Amino acids: CASSSGLADRADTQYF.

The chain recombines TRBV29-1 with TRBJ2-1; 12 positions agree with TRBD2. The CDR3 totals 22 residues. Germline V gene lookup returns CDR1 SQVTM and CDR2 ANQGSEA. With 0 bases clipped from V and 3 bases from J, the junction kept 21 bases outside the gene matches. CDR3 sequence reads: CSVEEGKGTSGYQGGYYNEQFF. Written as DNA, the CDR3 is TGCAGCGTTGAAGAGGGGAAAGGGACTAGCGGGTATCAGGGTGGATACTACAATGAGCAGTTCTTC.

This clone showed up just a few times. The chain is built from TRBV6-6 and TRBJ1-5; TRBD1 matches at 8 bases. Trimming took 1 base from V and 7 from J; bases not matched to a gene: 9. Per germline, CDR1 MNHNY and CDR2 SVGAGI (reference sequence). The CDR3 has 16 residues. CDR3 sequence (DNA): TGTGCCAGCAGTTACTGGGACGACAGGGGTGGACAGCCCCAGCATTTT. This sequence encodes CASSYWDDRGGQPQHF.